The present TCR beta chain was sequenced within a study of T cells in Graves' hyperthyroidism and ophthalmopathy (dated by TCRdb to between 2018 and 2020). In the study overall: Peripheral blood samples were taken at the time of initial diagnosis, prior to any treatment. In addition, the study compared T-cell repertoires in thyroid tissue and in blood from over 5 Graves' hyperthyroidism patients. The roughly 90 discovery patients were divided at random into training and test sets in a 7:3 ratio. After blood sampling, hyperthyroidism patients were treated with methimazole at a starting dose of 30 mg daily, and ophthalmopathy patients were treated with high-dose intravenous methylprednisolone. TCR V-J signatures able to tell the groups apart were searched for in a discovery cohort of 90 to 100 patients, of whom more than 40 had Graves' ophthalmopathy and roughly 57 had stable Graves' hyperthyroidism. According to the paper, TCR Vbeta CDR3 sequencing was carried out on about 140 peripheral blood samples, which came from 40 to 45 ophthalmopathy, fewer than 80 hyperthyroidism and about 17 progressor patients. Whether ophthalmopathy could be predicted prospectively was tested in an independent validation cohort made up of under 20 hyperthyroidism patients plus 17 patients who later progressed to ophthalmopathy. Study-level results and caveats: Most expanded thyroid clonotypes (frequency above 0.001) were also found in blood, which suggests that blood repertoires may mirror thyroid immune responses. In validation, progression to ophthalmopathy was predicted by the model with nearly 71% sensitivity and under 85% specificity, a median of around 5.9 months before onset. Sample size was not statistically predetermined, and blinding of investigators to group allocation was not performed. A 13 V-J signature model separated ophthalmopathy from stable hyperthyroidism, with about 90% sensitivity and 81.08% specificity in cross-validation and 80%/75% in testing.

In the ophthalmopathy patients, disease was moderately to severely active, with a Clinical Activity Score of 3 or more, a NOSPECS grade of 4 or more, and a duration of less than 3 months. Exclusion was applied to patients with uncontrolled infections, other autoimmune diseases, pregnancy or lactation. Diagnoses were based on clinical symptoms, serum thyroxine and TRAb, thyroid ultrasound and orbital computed tomography. Ficoll-Paque density gradient centrifugation was used to isolate PBMCs from around 10 ml of fresh peripheral blood. Trizol reagent was used to extract total RNA, and RNA quality was then checked on an Agilent 2100 Bioanalyzer. According to the germline V gene, CDR1 reads SGHRS and CDR2 reads YFSETQ. Including the terminal cysteine and phenylalanine, the CDR3 comprises 12 residues. Left in the record is the CDR3 DNA by itself, 36 bases read in frame from the first base. TCR beta CDR3 regions were amplified from RNA transcripts. The TCR CDR3 was subjected to a first round of RT-PCR using the HTBI primer set and the Qiagen OneStep RT-PCR kit. The libraries were constructed in a second round of multiplex PCR and then size-selected and purified. Paired-end sequencing of the libraries was performed with 100 bp reads on an Illumina HiSeq2000. Per the authors' processing: SOAPnuke was used to process the raw data, throwing out any read that contained adapters or uncalled bases, had a mean Phred below 15, or lacked an exact constant-primer or identifier match. COPE v1.2.5 was used to merge high-quality paired reads, and clonotypes were defined as unique nucleotide sequences. MiTCR v1.1 was used to align the clonotypes against IMGT TRBV, TRBD and TRBJ reference segments. The analysis was restricted to V-J combinations with a frequency above 0.0001, which together covered over 99% of the repertoires. The TCS score was defined as the ratio of F50 (clonal expansion) to E x V (chaos), calculated using BLOSUM62-based TCRdist between CDR3 peptides within each V-J. Welch's t-statistics and random forest reduced approximately 520 V-J features to around 14, which were used in a naive Bayes classifier (R e1071). TCRdb trimmed public reads at Q25 via fastp, called clones via MiXCR and kept in-frame beta chains. Identical CDR3 protein sequences are pooled into one entry, listed with their most common genes and DNA. The V and J calls follow TCRdb's processing rather than the paper's. For this sample the table gives approximately 300,000 distinct CDR3 sequences, of which roughly 19% were detected only once. About two fifths of the sample rests with the top ten.

In this sample, this clonotype turned up many times. The clone's antigen remains unknown. Sequence at one end of the junction differs from germline and may be a read error. The sequence was collected from a man aged 45-65 years with Graves' ophthalmopathy. The rearranged segments are TRBV5-1 and TRBJ2-5; the D gene cannot be resolved reliably. The specimen was blood. Read as DNA, the sequence is TGTGCCAGCAGCTTAGTCGGGGAGACCCAGTACTTC. This translates into CASSLVGETQYF.